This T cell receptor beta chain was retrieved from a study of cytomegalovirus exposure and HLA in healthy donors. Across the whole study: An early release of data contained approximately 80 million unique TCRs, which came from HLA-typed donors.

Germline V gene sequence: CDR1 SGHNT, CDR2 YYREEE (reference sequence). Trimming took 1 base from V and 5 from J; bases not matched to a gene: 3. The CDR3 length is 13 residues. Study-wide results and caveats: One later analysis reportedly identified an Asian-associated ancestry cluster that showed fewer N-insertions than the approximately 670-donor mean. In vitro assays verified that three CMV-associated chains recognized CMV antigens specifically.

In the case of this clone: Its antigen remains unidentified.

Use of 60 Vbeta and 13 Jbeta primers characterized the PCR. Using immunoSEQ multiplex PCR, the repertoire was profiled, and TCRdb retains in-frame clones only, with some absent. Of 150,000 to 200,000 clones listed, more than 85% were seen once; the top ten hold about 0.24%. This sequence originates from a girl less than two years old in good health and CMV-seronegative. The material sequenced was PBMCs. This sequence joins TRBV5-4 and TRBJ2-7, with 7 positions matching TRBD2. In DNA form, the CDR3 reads TGTGCCAGCAGCTTGTTAAGCGGGAACGAGCAGTACTTC. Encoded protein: CASSLLSGNEQYF.